The following is a T cell receptor (beta chain) sequence with its context. Germline V gene sequence: CDR1 KGHSH, CDR2 LQKENI. The CDR3 consists of 13 residues. The V end lost 3 bases, the J end lost 4 bases, and 9 bases lay between the germline ends. This was the immunoSEQ v3 assay. Measured with immunoSEQ multiplex PCR; TCRdb has only the in-frame clones, and not every one. Of about 6,300 clones listed, 66% are singletons. The entry originates in a study of TIL therapy for anti-PD-1-resistant metastatic lung cancer. Study overall: Median patient age was 54, ranging roughly 38-75 years.

This sample's time point: pre-treatment sample, taken before nivolumab and TIL therapy. Tumor tissue came from excised metastases, mostly pleural nodules or supraclavicular lymph nodes. The TCR comes from a person aged 25 to 79 with non-small cell lung cancer. The V call is TRBV18, the J call TRBJ2-5; a possible D gene is TRBD1 (5 bases). Source: tumor tissue, taken at baseline. In nucleotides, the CDR3 is TGTGCCAGCTCACCCAGGGTCGGAGAGACCCAGTACTTC. Residues: CASSPRVGETQYF. Using reference TRBV18 and TRBJ2-5 for the parts outside the CDR3, the full variable domain is NAGVMQNPRHLVRRRGQEARLRCSPMKGHSHVYWYRQLPEEGLKFMVYLQKENIIDESGMPKERFSAEFPKEGPSILRIQQVVRGDSAAYFCASSPRVGETQYFGPGTRLLVL.